The 11 T cell receptor beta chains below come from one sample, sequenced in a study of blood T cell repertoires in COVID-19. TCRdb's table, derived via immunoSEQ multiplex PCR, lists solely in-frame clones and lacks some. The table has around 150,000 clones, 75% to 90% seen once. The sequencing sample was made of peripheral blood. Receptor source: a man aged 50-60 years with active COVID-19.

The V gene is TRBV4-1, the J gene TRBJ2-7, with 11 positions matching TRBD2. The CDR3 runs 15 residues. The junction had 9 bases not matched to a gene; V was cut back by 4 bases and J by 7 bases. The V gene's germline CDR1 is MGHRA and CDR2 YSYEKL. The CDR3 loop reads CASSRSGGALVEQYF. The DNA of the CDR3 is TGCGCCAGCAGCCGTAGCGGGGGGGCTCTGGTAGAGCAGTACTTC.

The chain joins TRBV4-1 to TRBJ2-1; D gene uncertain. Trimming took off 3 bases at V and 8 bases at J, with 20 bases between the two ends. CDR1 and CDR2 (germline): MGHRA, YSYEKL. The CDR3 is 16 amino acids. The CDR3 DNA is TGCGCCAGCAGCCAGGCTTCCCTCGGGTTGAGCCATGAGCAGTTCTTC. Its translation is CASSQASLGLSHEQFF.

The chain uses TRBV3-1 (or the pseudogene TRBV3-2) and TRBJ2-3; 7 nucleotides agree with TRBD2. Germline values: CDR1 LGHDT, CDR2 YNNKEL (reference sequence). The CDR3 is 15 amino acids. Trimming cost V 4 bases and J 4 bases; bases outside gene matches: 8. The CDR3 sequence is CASSRGGGSSDTQYF. As DNA, the CDR3 is TGTGCCAGCAGCCGGGGCGGGGGTTCTTCAGATACGCAGTATTTT.

The chain joins TRBV10-3 to TRBJ1-1, with 8 bases fitting TRBD1. V shed 8 bases, J shed 4 bases, and the junction held 9 bases outside the gene matches. The CDR3 consists of 14 residues. CDR1 is ENHRY and CDR2 is SYGVKD in the germline V gene. The CDR3 protein is CAIFDRGVGTEAFF. Here the CDR3 DNA reads TGTGCCATCTTTGACAGGGGAGTAGGCACTGAAGCTTTCTTT.

This chain connects TRBV29-1 to TRBJ2-7; D ambiguous. Germline V CDR1 and CDR2: SQVTM, ANQGSEA. Trimming cost V 0 bases and J 9 bases, with 15 bases left between them. The CDR3 has 13 amino acids. The CDR3 loop is CSVEEGTGIGQYF. The DNA for the CDR3 is TGCAGCGTTGAAGAGGGCACCGGCATCGGGCAGTACTTC.

The genes are TRBV4-3 and TRBJ1-1; weak D call: TRBD1 (5 bases). Germline V gene data show CDR1 as LGHNA and CDR2 as YSLEER. Deletions cut 0 bases from V and 1 base from J, with 9 bases between. The CDR3 is 15 amino acids. CDR3 in DNA: TGCGCCAGCAGCCAAGATAGGGGCAAGAACACTGAAGCTTTCTTT. This sequence encodes CASSQDRGKNTEAFF.

The gene calls are TRBV2 and TRBJ1-5; D is unclear. V was cut by 6 bases and J by 4 bases, with 19 bases left in between. Germline values: CDR1 SNHLY, CDR2 FYNNEI. This CDR3 spans 16 amino acids. The CDR3 nucleotides are TGTGCCAGCAGCCCGGATGGTAAAGGGAGGAATCAGCCCCAGCATTTT. This translates into CASSPDGKGRNQPQHF.

This clone was observed a handful of times. The chain uses TRBV7-9 and TRBJ2-2; a possible D gene is TRBD2 (7 bases). Germline values: CDR1 SEHNR, CDR2 FQNEAQ (reference sequence). The germline V and J ends were trimmed by 3 bases and 7 bases, with 12 bases remaining between them. The CDR3 loop spans 14 amino acids. CDR3 in amino acids: CASSFGGRGGELFF. The CDR3 nucleotides read TGTGCCAGCAGCTTCGGGGGGCGAGGCGGGGAGCTGTTTTTT.

The rearrangement joins TRBV6-5 to TRBJ2-1; 11 nucleotides agree with TRBD2. Germline V gives CDR1 MNHEY, CDR2 SVGAGI. This CDR3 has 15 residues. After removal of 5 bases from V and 5 bases from J, the junction contained 5 bases not matched to a gene. DNA for the CDR3: TGTGCCAGCAGTCCACTAGCGGGGGCCAACAATGAGCAGTTCTTC. It codes for CASSPLAGANNEQFF.

This clone was observed a single time. This CDR3 reads CASSLGTGVEETQYF. The CDR3 DNA sequence: TGTGCCAGCAGCCTGGGGACAGGGGTCGAGGAGACCCAGTACTTC. V and J are TRBV7-9 and TRBJ2-5, with 10 nucleotides matching TRBD1. Germline CDR1 reads SEHNR; CDR2 reads FQNEAQ (reference sequence). V dropped 5 bases and J dropped 5; count of bases not matched to a gene: 8. CDR3 size: 15 residues.

The chain has TRBV6-6 and TRBJ2-7, with TRBD2 as a possible D gene (7 bases). Germline V CDR1 and CDR2: MNHNY, SVGAGI (reference sequence). This CDR3 region has 15 residues. V was clipped by 1 base and J by 6 bases, with 16 bases between them. CDR3 amino acids: CASSYLEGGRSEQYF. The CDR3 nucleotides read TGTGCCAGCAGTTACTTGGAGGGGGGGCGGAGCGAGCAGTACTTC.